Included here is one T cell receptor (beta chain) sequence, with context. The entry originates in a study of T-cell reconstitution after alpha-beta-depleted transplantation in children. The V end lost 5 bases, the J end lost 10 bases, and 13 bases lay between the germline ends. The V gene's germline CDR1 is SQVTM and CDR2 ANQGSEA. There are 11 residues in the CDR3. Preparing the TCRbeta library involved the use of unique molecular identifiers. TCRdb re-called the PCR reads with MiXCR, one entry per CDR3 protein. The sample has hundreds of thousands of distinct CDR3 sequences, 10% to 15% seen once; the top ten hold over 2%.

The V gene is TRBV29-1, the J gene TRBJ2-3, with D hard to call. This specimen consisted of PBMCs, mostly from graft donor cells, obtained 360 days after TCRalphabeta/CD19-depleted stem cell transplant. This TCR came from a male patient under 18 who had a stem cell transplant for acute myeloid leukemia, so the T cells may come from the graft donor. The CDR3 protein is CSVPAPASQYF. In DNA, the CDR3 is TGCAGCGTTCCAGCCCCAGCGTCGCAGTATTTT.